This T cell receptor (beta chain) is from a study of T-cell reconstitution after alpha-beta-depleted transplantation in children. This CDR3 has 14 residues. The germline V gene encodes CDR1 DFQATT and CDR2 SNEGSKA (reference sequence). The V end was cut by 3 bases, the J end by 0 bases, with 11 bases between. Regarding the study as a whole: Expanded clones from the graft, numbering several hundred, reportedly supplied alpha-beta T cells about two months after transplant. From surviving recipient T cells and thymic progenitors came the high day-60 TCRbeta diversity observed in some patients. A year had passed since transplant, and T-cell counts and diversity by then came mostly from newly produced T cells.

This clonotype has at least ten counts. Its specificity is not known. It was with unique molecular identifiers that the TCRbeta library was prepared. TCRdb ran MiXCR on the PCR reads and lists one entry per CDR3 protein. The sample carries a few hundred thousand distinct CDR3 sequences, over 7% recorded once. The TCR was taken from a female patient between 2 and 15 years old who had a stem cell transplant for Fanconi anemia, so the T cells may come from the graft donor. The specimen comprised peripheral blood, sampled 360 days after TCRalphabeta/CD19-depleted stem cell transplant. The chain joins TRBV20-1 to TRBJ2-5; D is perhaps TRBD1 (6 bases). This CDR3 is CSASRGEDQETQYF. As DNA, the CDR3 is TGCAGTGCTAGCAGGGGAGAGGACCAAGAGACCCAGTACTTC.